One and the same sample provided the 6 T cell receptor beta chains below, sequenced in a study of blood T cell repertoires in COVID-19. Libraries were prepared by immunoSEQ multiplex PCR; TCRdb keeps only in-frame clonotypes and omits some of them. Seen here are around 150,000 clones, over 80% observed once, and the top ten hold approximately 12%. The sample comprised PBMCs or T cells enriched from blood (not recorded which). All receptors derive from a woman aged 55-75 years who had recovered from COVID-19.

The genes are TRBV20-1 and TRBJ2-7; 15 nucleotides match TRBD2. The CDR3 has 17 residues. Trimming cost V 3 bases and J 2 bases; bases outside gene matches: 8. Germline-derived CDR1 and CDR2 are DFQATT and SNEGSKA (reference sequence). CDR3 DNA: TGCAGTGCTAGTCCCTGGACTAGCGGGAGGGGGCCCTACGAGCAGTACTTC. Translating gives CSASPWTSGRGPYEQYF.

This clone was recorded a few times. The chain joins TRBV18 to TRBJ1-3; D may be TRBD1 (5 bases). The CDR3 sequence is 12 residues long. Germline V lookup: CDR1 KGHSH, CDR2 LQKENI. Trimming pared 6 bases from V and 5 bases from J, leaving 8 bases between. The CDR3 reads CASSLDRNTIYF. CDR3 bases: TGTGCCAGCTCTTTGGACAGAAACACCATATATTTT.

The chain combines TRBV20-1 with TRBJ2-7; 15 nucleotides align to TRBD2. The germline CDR1 and CDR2 sequences are DFQATT and SNEGSKA (reference sequence). This CDR3 region has 16 residues. Trimming took 3 bases from V and 4 from J; bases not matched to a gene: 7. The CDR3 bases are TGCAGTGCTAGTTCAGGCGGACTAGCGGGAGGGTACGAGCAGTACTTC. Its translation is CSASSGGLAGGYEQYF.

This clone was seen more than once but under ten times. The chain uses TRBV5-1 and TRBJ1-4; D perhaps matches TRBD1 (5 bases). Deletions cut 3 bases from V and 8 bases from J, with 11 bases between. This CDR3 spans 13 amino acids. Looked up from germline, CDR1 is SGHRS and CDR2 is YFSETQ. The DNA for the CDR3 is TGCGCCAGCAGCTCCCAGGGAAAGGAAAAACTGTTTTTT. The encoded protein is CASSSQGKEKLFF.

The chain uses TRBV19 and TRBJ1-2; 9 nucleotides align to TRBD1. Looked up from germline, CDR1 is LNHDA and CDR2 is SQIVND (reference sequence). CDR3 size: 17 residues. V shed 4 bases, J shed 0 bases, and the junction held 9 bases outside the gene matches. The CDR3 bases are TGTGCCAGTAGTACCCCGGACAGGGGAACCACTAACTATGGCTACACCTTC. It translates to CASSTPDRGTTNYGYTF. The entire variable domain, with the rest obtained from reference TRBV19 and TRBJ1-2, is as follows: DGGITQSPKYLFRKEGQNVTLSCEQNLNHDAMYWYRQDPGQGLRLIYYSQIVNDFQKGDIAEGYSVSREKKESFPLTVTSAQKNPTAFYLCASSTPDRGTTNYGYTFGSGTRLTVV.

The V gene is TRBV5-4, the J gene TRBJ1-4, with 7 bases lining up with TRBD1. The CDR3 has 16 amino acids. Per the germline V gene, CDR1 is SGHNT and CDR2 is YYREEE (reference sequence). V was pared by 3 bases and J by 6 bases, with 11 bases of the junction left unmatched. The DNA of the CDR3 is TGTGCCAGCAGCTCAATTCCCGGGACAGTGCATGAAAAACTGTTTTTT. Translation gives CASSSIPGTVHEKLFF.